The T cell receptor (beta chain) described here comes from a study of cytotoxic CD8 clonotypes in ibrutinib-treated CLL. The overall study: Response specimens were obtained following a median treatment duration of 12 months, with a range of 6 to 36. Broader study findings: Baseline clonality, higher than in age-matched healthy donors, tracked circulating CD8+ T-cell counts.

This clone has just a few counts. The antigen remains unidentified. Other DNA sequences in this specimen translate into the identical CDR3. CDR3 length: 10 residues. The germline CDR1 and CDR2 sequences are SQVTM and ANQGSEA. V was pared by 4 bases and J by 1 base, with 2 bases between. Here immunoSEQ multiplex PCR was the method, and the copy in TCRdb shows in-frame clones only, minus some. The sample shows around 330,000 clones, over 55% of them seen only once. Sample: PBMCs, taken after 36 months of ibrutinib treatment. The clonotype originates from a human donor with chronic lymphocytic leukemia. The rearrangement joins TRBV29-1 to TRBJ2-7, with no clear D. CDR3 sequence (DNA): TGCAGCGTTGGTTCCTACGAGCAGTACTTC. Its protein is CSVGSYEQYF.